A selection of T cell receptor beta chains follows, all from one sample in a study of T cell responses to AZD1222 COVID-19 vaccine. Produced via immunoSEQ multiplex PCR; TCRdb's table is partial and in-frame only. Of approximately 150,000 clones listed, around 94% were seen once; the top ten hold over 1%. Here the sequenced sample was peripheral blood, taken on day 0 of AZD1222 vaccination. The receptor source for this set is an adult in good health. Both conserved end residues are part of each CDR3. D genes are given only for firm matches. Clone size appears in some rows only: once, few, many, or a class for an expanded clone.

j_gene: TRBJ1-2
d_gene: .
v_gene: TRBV3-1/TRBV3-2
abundance: once
CDR3nt: TGTGCCAGCAGCGACAACGATAACTATGGCTACACCTTC
CDR3aa: CASSDNDNYGYTF

j_gene: TRBJ1-5
d_gene: .
v_gene: TRBV18
abundance: .
CDR3nt: TGTGCCAGCTCACCAAGGGACATGAGCAATCAGCCCCAGCATTTT
CDR3aa: CASSPRDMSNQPQHF

j_gene: TRBJ2-2
d_gene: TRBD1
v_gene: TRBV29-1
abundance: .
CDR3nt: TGCAGCGTGGAAATACCGGGACAGCGGACCGGGGAGCTGTTTTTT
CDR3aa: CSVEIPGQRTGELFF

j_gene: TRBJ2-2
d_gene: TRBD2
v_gene: TRBV7-2
abundance: .
CDR3nt: TGTGCCAGCAGCGTTAGCGGGAGGGCCACAGCCGGGGAGCTGTTTTTT
CDR3aa: CASSVSGRATAGELFF

j_gene: TRBJ2-6
d_gene: TRBD2
v_gene: TRBV4-3
abundance: .
CDR3nt: TGCGCCAGCAGCTCCACTAGCGTTGACTCTGGGGCCAACGTCCTGACTTTC
CDR3aa: CASSSTSVDSGANVLTF

j_gene: TRBJ2-1
d_gene: .
v_gene: TRBV28
abundance: .
CDR3nt: TGTGCCAGCAGCCCGGACGGCAATGAGCAGTTCTTC
CDR3aa: CASSPDGNEQFF

j_gene: TRBJ2-3
d_gene: TRBD2
v_gene: TRBV7-9
abundance: .
CDR3nt: TGTGCCAGCAGCTTACTTGGGGGGGGCACAGATACGCAGTATTTT
CDR3aa: CASSLLGGGTDTQYF

j_gene: TRBJ1-2
d_gene: .
v_gene: TRBV7-9
abundance: .
CDR3nt: TGTGCCTTCAACGCTTGGGAGTCGGTAGGGTATGGCTACACCTTC
CDR3aa: CAFNAWESVGYGYTF

j_gene: TRBJ1-5
d_gene: .
v_gene: TRBV19
abundance: .
CDR3nt: TGTGCCAGTAGTTACTTGCAGAGAGATCAGCCCCAGCATTTT
CDR3aa: CASSYLQRDQPQHF

j_gene: TRBJ1-6
d_gene: .
v_gene: TRBV5-5
abundance: .
CDR3nt: TGTGCCAGCAGCTTCATGGCAGATAATTCACCCCTCCACTTT
CDR3aa: CASSFMADNSPLHF

j_gene: TRBJ2-1
d_gene: TRBD2
v_gene: TRBV10-2
abundance: .
CDR3nt: TGCGCCAGCAGGGCCCGGGGGGTCTACAATGAGCAGTTCTTC
CDR3aa: CASRARGVYNEQFF

j_gene: TRBJ1-3
d_gene: TRBD1
v_gene: TRBV9
abundance: .
CDR3nt: TGTGCCAGCAGCATGGGACAGGGGTGGACTATCTCTGGAAACACCATATATTTT
CDR3aa: CASSMGQGWTISGNTIYF

j_gene: TRBJ1-1
d_gene: .
v_gene: TRBV19
abundance: .
CDR3nt: TGTGCCAGTAGTATAGGGCAAACCTCGGGGAACACTGAAGCTTTCTTT
CDR3aa: CASSIGQTSGNTEAFF

j_gene: TRBJ1-5
d_gene: TRBD1
v_gene: TRBV6-5
abundance: .
CDR3nt: TGTGCCAGTCTACAGGGGCGGTATCAGCCCCAGCATTTT
CDR3aa: CASLQGRYQPQHF

j_gene: TRBJ2-2
d_gene: TRBD2
v_gene: TRBV3-1/TRBV3-2
abundance: once
CDR3nt: TGTGCCAGCAGCCGCGCCACTAGCGGGGTTACCCGGGAGCTGTTTTTT
CDR3aa: CASSRATSGVTRELFF

j_gene: TRBJ1-2
d_gene: .
v_gene: TRBV10-2
abundance: .
CDR3nt: TGCGCCAGCAGTGATGTACGTAGAACTAGTACCAACTATGGCTACACCTTC
CDR3aa: CASSDVRRTSTNYGYTF

j_gene: TRBJ2-1
d_gene: .
v_gene: TRBV11-2
abundance: .
CDR3nt: TGTGCCAGCAGGGACAATTACAATGAGCAGTTCTTC
CDR3aa: CASRDNYNEQFF

j_gene: TRBJ2-3
d_gene: .
v_gene: TRBV9
abundance: .
CDR3nt: TGTGCCAGCAGCGTAGAGTGGCCCTCAGATACGCAGTATTTT
CDR3aa: CASSVEWPSDTQYF

j_gene: TRBJ1-5
d_gene: TRBD1
v_gene: TRBV5-8
abundance: .
CDR3nt: TGTGCCAGCAGCTTACAGGGGCGCTGGCCCCAGCATTTT
CDR3aa: CASSLQGRWPQHF

j_gene: TRBJ1-2
d_gene: .
v_gene: TRBV18
abundance: .
CDR3nt: TGTGCCAGCTCTAGTAGCGTATGGACAGTTAACTATGGCTACACCTTC
CDR3aa: CASSSSVWTVNYGYTF

j_gene: TRBJ2-3
d_gene: TRBD2
v_gene: TRBV11-1
abundance: .
CDR3nt: TGTGCCAGCAGCTTAAACAGCGGGGTCGCACAATGGCAGTATTTT
CDR3aa: CASSLNSGVAQWQYF

j_gene: TRBJ2-1
d_gene: .
v_gene: TRBV4-2
abundance: .
CDR3nt: TGTGCCAGCAGCCTCGAGGGGATCCTCTCCTACAATGAGCAGTTCTTC
CDR3aa: CASSLEGILSYNEQFF

j_gene: TRBJ1-4
d_gene: .
v_gene: TRBV11-2
abundance: once
CDR3nt: TGTGCCAGCAGCTTACCAAATGAAAAACTGTTTTTT
CDR3aa: CASSLPNEKLFF

j_gene: TRBJ1-1
d_gene: .
v_gene: TRBV10-1
abundance: .
CDR3nt: TGCGCCAGCAGCGGCAGGAACACTGAAGCTTTCTTT
CDR3aa: CASSGRNTEAFF

j_gene: TRBJ1-6
d_gene: .
v_gene: TRBV7-8
abundance: .
CDR3nt: TGTGCCAGCAGCGTAGATCTTGGCGGAAATTCACCCCTCCACTTT
CDR3aa: CASSVDLGGNSPLHF

j_gene: TRBJ1-2
d_gene: TRBD1
v_gene: TRBV5-6
abundance: .
CDR3nt: TGTGCCAGCAGCTTGGCTCAGGGGGCGACAGGCTACACCTTC
CDR3aa: CASSLAQGATGYTF